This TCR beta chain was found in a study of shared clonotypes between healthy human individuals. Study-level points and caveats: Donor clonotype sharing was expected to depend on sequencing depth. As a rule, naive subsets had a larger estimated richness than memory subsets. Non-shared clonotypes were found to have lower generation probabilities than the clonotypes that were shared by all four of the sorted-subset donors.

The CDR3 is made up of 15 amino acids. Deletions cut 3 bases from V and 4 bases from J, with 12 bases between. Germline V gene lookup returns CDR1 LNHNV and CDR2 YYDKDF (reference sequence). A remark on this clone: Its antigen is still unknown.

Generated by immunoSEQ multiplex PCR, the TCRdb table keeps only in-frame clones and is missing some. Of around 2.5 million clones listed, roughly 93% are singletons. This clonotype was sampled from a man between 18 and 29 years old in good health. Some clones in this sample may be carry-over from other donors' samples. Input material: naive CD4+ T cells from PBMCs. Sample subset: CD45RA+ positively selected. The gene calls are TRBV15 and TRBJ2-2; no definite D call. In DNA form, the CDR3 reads TGTGCCACCAGCAGGGACGGAAGGAGCACCGGGGAGCTGTTTTTT. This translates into CATSRDGRSTGELFF.